These 2 T cell receptor beta chains share one sample of origin, sequenced in a study of T cell repertoires in MIS-A myocarditis (dated by TCRdb to between 2021 and 2023). Library prep was done by the immunoSEQ multiplex PCR assay. TCRdb obtained this table from immuneACCESS and retained in-frame rearrangements with V and J assigned. These tables miss some clones; where compared with another copy, unresolved V genes account for less than half of the shortfall, and the remainder is unexplained. In all, the sample holds about 11,000 clones, and approximately 80% of those were seen once. 25% to 35% of the sample belongs to the ten largest clones. Material: right ventricle heart tissue obtained at autopsy. Explained via the paper, the cell subset or site label denotes: cardiac tissue sample (left or right ventricle, interventricular septum, or pericardium). All receptors come from a man younger than 35 with fulminant myocarditis from multisystem inflammatory syndrome in adults (MIS-A) after COVID-19.

The V and J genes are TRBV28 and TRBJ1-1; D is ambiguous. The CDR3 loop spans 17 amino acids. Trimming shortened V by 5 bases and J by 3 bases, and 22 bases separated the two germline ends. Germline V gene data show CDR1 as MDHEN and CDR2 as SYDVKM. CDR3 residues: CASSGIKMTVEDTEAFF. As DNA, the CDR3 is TGTGCCAGCAGTGGGATAAAAATGACCGTGGAGGACACTGAAGCTTTCTTT.

The CDR3 loop reads CASSLEYRVGETQYF. Written as DNA, the CDR3 is TGTGCCAGCAGCTTAGAATACAGGGTAGGGGAGACCCAGTACTTC. The rearrangement joins TRBV11-2 to TRBJ2-5; a possible D gene is TRBD1 (6 bases). V dropped 0 bases and J dropped 5 bases, with 13 bases sitting between them. Germline V gene lookup returns CDR1 SGHAT and CDR2 FQNNGV. This CDR3 contains 15 residues.